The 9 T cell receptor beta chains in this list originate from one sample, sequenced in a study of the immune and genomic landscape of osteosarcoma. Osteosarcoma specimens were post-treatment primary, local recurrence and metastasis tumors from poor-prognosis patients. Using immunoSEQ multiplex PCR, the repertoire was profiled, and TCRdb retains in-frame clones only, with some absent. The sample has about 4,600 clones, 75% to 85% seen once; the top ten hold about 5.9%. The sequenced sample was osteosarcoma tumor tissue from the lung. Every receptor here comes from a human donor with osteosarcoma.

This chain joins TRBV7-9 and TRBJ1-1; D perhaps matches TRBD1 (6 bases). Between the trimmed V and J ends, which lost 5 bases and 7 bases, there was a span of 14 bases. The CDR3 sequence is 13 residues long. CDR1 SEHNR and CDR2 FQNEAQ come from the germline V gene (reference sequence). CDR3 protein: CASSPRQGFEAFF. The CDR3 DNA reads TGTGCCAGCAGCCCCCGGCAGGGGTTTGAAGCTTTCTTT.

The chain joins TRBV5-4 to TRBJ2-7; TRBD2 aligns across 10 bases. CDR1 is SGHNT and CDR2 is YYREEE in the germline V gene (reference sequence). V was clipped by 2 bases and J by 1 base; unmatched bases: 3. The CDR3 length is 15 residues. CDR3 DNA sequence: TGTGCCAGCAGCTTACTAGCGGGGCGTTCCTACGAGCAGTACTTC. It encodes CASSLLAGRSYEQYF.

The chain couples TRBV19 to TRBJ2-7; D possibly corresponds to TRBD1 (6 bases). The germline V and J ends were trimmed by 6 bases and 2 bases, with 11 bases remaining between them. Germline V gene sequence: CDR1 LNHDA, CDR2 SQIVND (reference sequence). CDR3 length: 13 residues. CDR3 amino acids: CASSAGQTYEQYF. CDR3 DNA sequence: TGTGCCAGTAGCGCAGGACAGACCTACGAGCAGTACTTC.

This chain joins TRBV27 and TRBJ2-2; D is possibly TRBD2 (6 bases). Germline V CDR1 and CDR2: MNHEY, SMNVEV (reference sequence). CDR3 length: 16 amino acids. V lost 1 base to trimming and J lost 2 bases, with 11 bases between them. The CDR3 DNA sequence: TGTGCCAGCAGTTTATTGGGACTCAGAAACACCGGGGAGCTGTTTTTT. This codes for CASSLLGLRNTGELFF.

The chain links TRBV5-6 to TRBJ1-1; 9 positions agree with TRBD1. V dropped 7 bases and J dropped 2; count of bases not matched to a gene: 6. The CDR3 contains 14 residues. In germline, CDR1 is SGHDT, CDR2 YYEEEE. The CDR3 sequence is CASLRQGVNTEAFF. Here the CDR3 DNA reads TGTGCCAGCCTAAGACAGGGGGTAAACACTGAAGCTTTCTTT.

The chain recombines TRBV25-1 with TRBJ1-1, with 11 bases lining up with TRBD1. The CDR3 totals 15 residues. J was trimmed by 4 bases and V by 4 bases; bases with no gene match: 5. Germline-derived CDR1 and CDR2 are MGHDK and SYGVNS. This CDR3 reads CASSADRGHLTEAFF. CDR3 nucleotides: TGTGCCAGCAGTGCGGACAGGGGGCATCTCACTGAAGCTTTCTTT.

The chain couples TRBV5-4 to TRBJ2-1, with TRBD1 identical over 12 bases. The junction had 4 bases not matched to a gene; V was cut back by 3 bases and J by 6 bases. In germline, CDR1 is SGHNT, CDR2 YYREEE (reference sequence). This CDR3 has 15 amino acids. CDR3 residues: CASSSRDRGRNEQFF. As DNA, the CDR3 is TGTGCCAGCAGCTCTCGGGACAGGGGGCGCAATGAGCAGTTCTTC. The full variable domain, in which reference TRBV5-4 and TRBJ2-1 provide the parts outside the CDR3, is ETGVTQSPTHLIKTRGQQVTLRCSSQSGHNTVSWYQQALGQGPQFIFQYYREEENGRGNFPPRFSGLQFPNYSSELNVNALELDDSALYLCASSSRDRGRNEQFFGPGTRLTVL.

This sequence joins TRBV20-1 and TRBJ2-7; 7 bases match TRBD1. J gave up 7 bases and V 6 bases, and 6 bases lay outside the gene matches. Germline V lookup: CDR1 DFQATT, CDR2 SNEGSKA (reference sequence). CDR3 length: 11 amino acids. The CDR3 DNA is TGCAGTGCATTGGGACAGAGAGAGCAGTACTTC. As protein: CSALGQREQYF.

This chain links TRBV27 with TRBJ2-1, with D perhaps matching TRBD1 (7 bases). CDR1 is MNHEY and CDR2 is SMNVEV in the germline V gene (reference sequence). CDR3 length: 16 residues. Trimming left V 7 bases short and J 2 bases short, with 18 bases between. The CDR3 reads CASTLSTGRPYNEQFF. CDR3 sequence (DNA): TGTGCCAGCACCTTATCGACAGGGAGGCCCTACAATGAGCAGTTCTTC.